Reported below is one T cell receptor (beta chain). Germline V CDR1 and CDR2: SEHNR, FQNEAQ (reference sequence). Unmatched junction bases numbered 7, after V lost 7 bases and J lost 1 base. This CDR3 has 15 residues. The record originates from a study of blood T cell repertoires in COVID-19. Study background: PBMCs, B-cell-depleted T cells, or T cells provided the cDNA or gDNA that made up the material.

In the authors' workflow: Reference gene primer amplification gave nucleated cell count estimates. Produced via immunoSEQ multiplex PCR; TCRdb's table is partial and in-frame only. The DNA gave D and trimming, while V, J and clone size come from that table. The repertoire consists of over 250,000 clones, with 83% occurring once and the leading ten covering roughly 9.4%. The chain combines TRBV7-9 with TRBJ2-1, with 7 bases fitting TRBD1. This clonotype was sampled from a woman aged 50 to 60 who had recovered from COVID-19. Source material: peripheral blood. CDR3 region: CASKATGMSYNEQFF. The CDR3 DNA reads TGTGCCAGCAAGGCGACAGGGATGTCCTACAATGAGCAGTTCTTC. Complete variable domain (other parts from reference TRBV7-9 and TRBJ2-1): DTGVSQNPRHKITKRGQNVTFRCDPISEHNRLYWYRQTLGQGPEFLTYFQNEAQLEKSRLLSDRFSAERPKGSFSTLEIQRTEQGDSAMYLCASKATGMSYNEQFFGPGTRLTVL.